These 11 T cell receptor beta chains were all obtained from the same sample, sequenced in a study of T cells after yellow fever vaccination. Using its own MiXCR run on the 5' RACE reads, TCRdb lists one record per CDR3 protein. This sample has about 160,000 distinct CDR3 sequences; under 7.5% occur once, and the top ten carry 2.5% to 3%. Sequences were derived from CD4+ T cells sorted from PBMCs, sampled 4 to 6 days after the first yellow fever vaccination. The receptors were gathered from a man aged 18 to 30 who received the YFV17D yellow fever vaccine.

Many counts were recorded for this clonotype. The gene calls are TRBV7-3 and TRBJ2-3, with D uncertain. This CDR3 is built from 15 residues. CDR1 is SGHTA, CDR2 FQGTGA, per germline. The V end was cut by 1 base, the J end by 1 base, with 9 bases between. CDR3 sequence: CASSLKLAGTDTQYF. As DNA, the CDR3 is TGTGCCAGCAGCTTAAAGCTGGCGGGCACAGATACGCAGTATTTT.

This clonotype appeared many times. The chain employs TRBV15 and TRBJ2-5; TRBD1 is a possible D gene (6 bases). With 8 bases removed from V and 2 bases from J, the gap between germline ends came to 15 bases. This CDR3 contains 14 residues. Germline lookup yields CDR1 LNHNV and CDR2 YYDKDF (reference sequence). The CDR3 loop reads CATGIGQLQETQYF. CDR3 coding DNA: TGTGCCACCGGTATTGGACAGCTGCAAGAGACCCAGTACTTC.

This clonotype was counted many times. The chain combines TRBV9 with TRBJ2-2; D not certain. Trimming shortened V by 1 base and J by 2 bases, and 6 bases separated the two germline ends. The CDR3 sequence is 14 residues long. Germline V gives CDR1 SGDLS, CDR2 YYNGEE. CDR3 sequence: CASSVRYNTGELFF. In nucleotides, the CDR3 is TGTGCCAGCAGCGTACGTTACAACACCGGGGAGCTGTTTTTT. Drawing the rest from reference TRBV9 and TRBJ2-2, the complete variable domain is DSGVTQTPKHLITATGQRVTLRCSPRSGDLSVYWYQQSLDQGLQFLIQYYNGEERAKGNILERFSAQQFPDLHSELNLSSLELGDSALYFCASSVRYNTGELFFGEGSRLTVL.

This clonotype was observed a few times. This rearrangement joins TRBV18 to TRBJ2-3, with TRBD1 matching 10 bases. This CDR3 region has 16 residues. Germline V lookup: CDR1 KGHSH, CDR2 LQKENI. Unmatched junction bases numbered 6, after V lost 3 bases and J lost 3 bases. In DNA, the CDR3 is TGTGCCAGCTCACCTCGGACAGGGGGGGGAACAGATACGCAGTATTTT. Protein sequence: CASSPRTGGGTDTQYF.

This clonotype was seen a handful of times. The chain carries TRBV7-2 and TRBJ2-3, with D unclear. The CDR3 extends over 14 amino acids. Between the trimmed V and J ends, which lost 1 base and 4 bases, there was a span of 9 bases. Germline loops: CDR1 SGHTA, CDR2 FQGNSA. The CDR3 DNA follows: TGTGCCAGCAGCTTAGTTGCTAGAGCAGATACGCAGTATTTT. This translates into CASSLVARADTQYF. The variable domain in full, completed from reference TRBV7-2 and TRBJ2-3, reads GAGVSQSPSNKVTEKGKDVELRCDPISGHTALYWYRQSLGQGLEFLIYFQGNSAPDKSGLPSDRFSAERTGGSVSTLTIQRTQQEDSAVYLCASSLVARADTQYFGPGTRLTVL.

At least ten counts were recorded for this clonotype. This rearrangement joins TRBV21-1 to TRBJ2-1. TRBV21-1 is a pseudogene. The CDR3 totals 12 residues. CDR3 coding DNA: TGTGCCAGCAGCGAACAGAGGAATGAGCAGTTCTTC. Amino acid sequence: CASSEQRNEQFF.

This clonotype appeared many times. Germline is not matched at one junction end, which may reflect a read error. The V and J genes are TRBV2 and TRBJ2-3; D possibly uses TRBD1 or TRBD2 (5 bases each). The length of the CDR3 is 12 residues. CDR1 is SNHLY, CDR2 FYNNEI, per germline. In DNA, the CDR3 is TGTGCCAGCAGTGAACAAGAATTCCGGGGCCTTTTT. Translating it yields CASSEQEFRGLF. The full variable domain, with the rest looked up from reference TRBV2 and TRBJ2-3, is EPEVTQTPSHQVTQMGQEVILRCVPISNHLYFYWYRQILGQKVEFLVSFYNNEISEKSEIFDDQFSVERPDGSNFTLKIRSTKLEDSAMYFCASSEQEFRGLFGPGTRLTVL.

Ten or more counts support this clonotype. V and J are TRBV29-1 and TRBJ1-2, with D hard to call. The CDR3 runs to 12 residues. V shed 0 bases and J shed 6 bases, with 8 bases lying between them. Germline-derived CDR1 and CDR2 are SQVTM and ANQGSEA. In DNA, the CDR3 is TGCAGCGTTGAAGACGGCCGGGATGGCTACACCTTC. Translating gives CSVEDGRDGYTF.

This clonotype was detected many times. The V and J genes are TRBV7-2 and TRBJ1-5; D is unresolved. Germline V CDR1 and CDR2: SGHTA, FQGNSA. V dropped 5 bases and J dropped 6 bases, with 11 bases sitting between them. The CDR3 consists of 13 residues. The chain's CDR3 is CASSPLPGQPQHF. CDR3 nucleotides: TGTGCCAGCAGCCCCCTGCCAGGTCAGCCCCAGCATTTT.

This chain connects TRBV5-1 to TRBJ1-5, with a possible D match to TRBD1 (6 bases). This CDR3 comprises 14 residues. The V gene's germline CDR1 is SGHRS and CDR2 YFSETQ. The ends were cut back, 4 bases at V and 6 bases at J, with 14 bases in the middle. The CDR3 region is CASSPQGGGQPQHF. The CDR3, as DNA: TGCGCCAGCAGCCCACAGGGTGGGGGTCAGCCCCAGCATTTT.

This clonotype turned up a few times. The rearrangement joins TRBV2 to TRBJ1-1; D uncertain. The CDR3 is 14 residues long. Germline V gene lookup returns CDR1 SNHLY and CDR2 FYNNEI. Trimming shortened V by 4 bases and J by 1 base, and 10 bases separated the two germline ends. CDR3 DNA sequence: TGTGCCAGCAGTGTCACGGAATCGAACACTGAAGCTTTCTTT. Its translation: CASSVTESNTEAFF. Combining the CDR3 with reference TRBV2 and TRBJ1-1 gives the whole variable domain EPEVTQTPSHQVTQMGQEVILRCVPISNHLYFYWYRQILGQKVEFLVSFYNNEISEKSEIFDDQFSVERPDGSNFTLKIRSTKLEDSAMYFCASSVTESNTEAFFGQGTRLTVV.